The sequence of this T cell receptor (beta chain) was determined in a study of control samples from healthy donors and cancer patients. Clones were sequenced by immunoSEQ multiplex PCR, and TCRdb holds only the in-frame ones, with some missing. In the table there are around 50,000 clones, 85% to 95% of which are singletons. V lost 7 bases to trimming and J lost 8 bases, with 16 bases between them. This CDR3 comprises 13 residues. Germline assignment: CDR1 SGDLS and CDR2 YYNGEE. Sequenced input: blood. The sequence came from a young man in good health. This chain links TRBV9 with TRBJ2-1; D perhaps matches TRBD2 (5 bases). In nucleotides, the CDR3 is TGTGCCAGCGGTCCGACCCGGGGAGATGAGCAGTTCTTC. It codes for CASGPTRGDEQFF. Variable domain in full (rest from reference TRBV9 and TRBJ2-1): DSGVTQTPKHLITATGQRVTLRCSPRSGDLSVYWYQQSLDQGLQFLIQYYNGEERAKGNILERFSAQQFPDLHSELNLSSLELGDSALYFCASGPTRGDEQFFGPGTRLTVL.